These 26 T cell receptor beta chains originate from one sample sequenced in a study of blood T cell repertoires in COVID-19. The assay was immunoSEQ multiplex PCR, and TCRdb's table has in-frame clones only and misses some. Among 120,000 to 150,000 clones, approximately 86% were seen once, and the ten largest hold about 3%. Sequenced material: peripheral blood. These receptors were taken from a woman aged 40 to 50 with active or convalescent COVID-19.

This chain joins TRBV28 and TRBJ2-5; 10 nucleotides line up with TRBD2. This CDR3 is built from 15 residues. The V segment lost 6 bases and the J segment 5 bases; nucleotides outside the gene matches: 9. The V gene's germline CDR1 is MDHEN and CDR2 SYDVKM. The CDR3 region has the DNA TGTGCCAGCAGGACTCCGGGACTAGCGCATGAGACCCAGTACTTC. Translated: CASRTPGLAHETQYF.

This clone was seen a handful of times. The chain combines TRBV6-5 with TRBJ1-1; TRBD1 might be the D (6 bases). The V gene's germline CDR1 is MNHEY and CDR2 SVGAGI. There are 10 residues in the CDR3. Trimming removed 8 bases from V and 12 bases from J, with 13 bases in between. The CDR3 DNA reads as TGTGCCAGCGTTCGAACAGGGACTTTCTTT. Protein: CASVRTGTFF.

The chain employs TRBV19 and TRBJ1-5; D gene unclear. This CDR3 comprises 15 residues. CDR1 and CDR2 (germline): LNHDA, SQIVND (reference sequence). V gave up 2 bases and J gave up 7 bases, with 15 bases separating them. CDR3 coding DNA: TGTGCCAGTAGTATAACGGCGGGAGGTAGGCAGCCCCAGCATTTT. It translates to CASSITAGGRQPQHF.

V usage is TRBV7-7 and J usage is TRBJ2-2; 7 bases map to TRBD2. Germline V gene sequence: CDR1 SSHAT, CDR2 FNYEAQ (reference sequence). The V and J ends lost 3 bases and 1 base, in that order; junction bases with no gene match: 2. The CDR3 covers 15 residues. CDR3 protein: CASSFGLGNTGELFF. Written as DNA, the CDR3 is TGTGCCAGCAGCTTTGGACTAGGGAACACCGGGGAGCTGTTTTTT.

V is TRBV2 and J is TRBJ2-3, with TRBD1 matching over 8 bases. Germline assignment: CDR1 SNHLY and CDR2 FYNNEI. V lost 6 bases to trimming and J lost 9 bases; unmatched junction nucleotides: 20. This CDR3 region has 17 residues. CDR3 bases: TGTGCCAGCAGAGGGGGAGGACAGGGTTCTCTCCTGTGGACGCAGTATTTT. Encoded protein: CASRGGGQGSLLWTQYF.

CDR3 in amino acids: CAISRTGTSGLSSRTDTQYF. As DNA, the CDR3 is TGTGCCATCAGTCGTACCGGGACTAGCGGGCTATCATCCCGCACAGATACGCAGTATTTT. The chain is built from TRBV10-3 and TRBJ2-3; 12 nucleotides line up with TRBD2. The CDR3 is made up of 20 amino acids. The J segment lost 1 base and the V segment lost 5 bases, leaving 16 bases of the junction unmatched. The germline V gene encodes CDR1 ENHRY and CDR2 SYGVKD.

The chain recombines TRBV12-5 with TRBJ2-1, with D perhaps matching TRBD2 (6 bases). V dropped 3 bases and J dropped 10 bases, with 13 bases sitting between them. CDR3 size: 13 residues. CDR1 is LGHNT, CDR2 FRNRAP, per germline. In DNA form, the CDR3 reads TGTGCTAGTGGTTTTTCCTCGGGAGTGGAGCAGTTCTTC. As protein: CASGFSSGVEQFF.

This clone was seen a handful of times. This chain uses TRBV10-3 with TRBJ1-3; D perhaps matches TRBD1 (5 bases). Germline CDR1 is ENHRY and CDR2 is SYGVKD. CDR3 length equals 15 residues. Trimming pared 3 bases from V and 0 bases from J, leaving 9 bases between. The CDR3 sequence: CAISEGAFSGNTIYF. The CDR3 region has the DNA TGTGCCATCAGTGAAGGGGCGTTCTCTGGAAACACCATATATTTT.

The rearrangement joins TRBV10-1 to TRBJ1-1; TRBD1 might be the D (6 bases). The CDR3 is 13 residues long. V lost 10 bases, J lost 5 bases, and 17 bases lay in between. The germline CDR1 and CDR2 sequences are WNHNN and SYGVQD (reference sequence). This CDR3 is CATNRAWGTEAFF. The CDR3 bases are TGCGCCACAAACAGGGCGTGGGGGACTGAAGCTTTCTTT.

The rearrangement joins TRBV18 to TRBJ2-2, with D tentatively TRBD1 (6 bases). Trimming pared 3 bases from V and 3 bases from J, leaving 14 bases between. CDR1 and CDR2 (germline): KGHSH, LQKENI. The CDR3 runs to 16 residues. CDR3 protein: CASSPHREADTGELFF. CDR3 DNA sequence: TGTGCCAGCTCACCGCACAGGGAAGCCGACACCGGGGAGCTGTTTTTT.

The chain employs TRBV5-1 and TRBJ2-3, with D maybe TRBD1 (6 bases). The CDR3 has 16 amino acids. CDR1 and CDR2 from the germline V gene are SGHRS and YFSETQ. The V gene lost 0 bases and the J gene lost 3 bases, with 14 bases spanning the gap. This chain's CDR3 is CASSLAQGSMTDTQYF. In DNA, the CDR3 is TGCGCCAGCAGCTTGGCGCAGGGGAGTATGACAGATACGCAGTATTTT.

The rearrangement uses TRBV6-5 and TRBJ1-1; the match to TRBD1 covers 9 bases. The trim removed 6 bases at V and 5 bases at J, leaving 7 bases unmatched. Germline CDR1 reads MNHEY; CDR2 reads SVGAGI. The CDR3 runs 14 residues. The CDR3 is CASRRNRGRTEAFF. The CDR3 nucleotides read TGTGCCAGCAGGCGAAACAGGGGGCGTACTGAAGCTTTCTTT.

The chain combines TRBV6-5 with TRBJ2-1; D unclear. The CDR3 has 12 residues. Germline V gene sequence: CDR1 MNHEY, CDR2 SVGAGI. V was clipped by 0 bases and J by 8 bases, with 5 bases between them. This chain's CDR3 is CASSYSPYEQFF. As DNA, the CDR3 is TGTGCCAGCAGTTACTCTCCGTATGAGCAGTTCTTC.

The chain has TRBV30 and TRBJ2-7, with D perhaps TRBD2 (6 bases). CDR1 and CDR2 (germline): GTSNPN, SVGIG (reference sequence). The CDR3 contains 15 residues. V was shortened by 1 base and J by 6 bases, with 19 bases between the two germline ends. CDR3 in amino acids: CAWSEGNPPGGEQYF. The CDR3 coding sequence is TGTGCCTGGAGTGAGGGGAACCCACCCGGGGGCGAGCAGTACTTC.

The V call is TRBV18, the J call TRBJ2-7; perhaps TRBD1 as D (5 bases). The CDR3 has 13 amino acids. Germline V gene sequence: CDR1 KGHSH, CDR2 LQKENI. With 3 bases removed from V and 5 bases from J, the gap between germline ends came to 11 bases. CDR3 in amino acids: CASSPNTRDEQYF. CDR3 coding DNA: TGTGCCAGCTCACCGAACACCAGGGACGAGCAGTACTTC. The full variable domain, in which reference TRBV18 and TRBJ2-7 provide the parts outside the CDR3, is NAGVMQNPRHLVRRRGQEARLRCSPMKGHSHVYWYRQLPEEGLKFMVYLQKENIIDESGMPKERFSAEFPKEGPSILRIQQVVRGDSAAYFCASSPNTRDEQYFGPGTRLTVT.

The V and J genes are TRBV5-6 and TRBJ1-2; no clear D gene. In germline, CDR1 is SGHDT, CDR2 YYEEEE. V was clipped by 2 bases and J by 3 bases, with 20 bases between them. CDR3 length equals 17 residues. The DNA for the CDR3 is TGTGCCAGCAGCTTATGGGCCGCGGGGAGGATGGACTATGGCTACACCTTC. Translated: CASSLWAAGRMDYGYTF.

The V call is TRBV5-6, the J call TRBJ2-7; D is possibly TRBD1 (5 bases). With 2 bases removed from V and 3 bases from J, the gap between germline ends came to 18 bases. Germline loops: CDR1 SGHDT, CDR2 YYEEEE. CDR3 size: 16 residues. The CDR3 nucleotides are TGTGCCAGCAGCTTAGGCGGTCAGGGCCCCTTCTACGAGCAGTACTTC. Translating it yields CASSLGGQGPFYEQYF.

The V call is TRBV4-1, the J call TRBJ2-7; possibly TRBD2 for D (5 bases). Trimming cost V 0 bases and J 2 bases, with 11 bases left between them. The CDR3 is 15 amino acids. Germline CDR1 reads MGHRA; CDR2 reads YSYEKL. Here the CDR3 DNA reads TGCGCCAGCAGCCAAGATGACTACCCAGCCTACGAGCAGTACTTC. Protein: CASSQDDYPAYEQYF.

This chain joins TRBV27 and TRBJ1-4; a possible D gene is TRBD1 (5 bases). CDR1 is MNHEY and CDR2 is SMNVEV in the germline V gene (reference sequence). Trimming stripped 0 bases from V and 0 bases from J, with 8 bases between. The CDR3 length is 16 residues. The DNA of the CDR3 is TGTGCCAGCAGTTTATCGGGGGGAGCAACTAATGAAAAACTGTTTTTT. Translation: CASSLSGGATNEKLFF.

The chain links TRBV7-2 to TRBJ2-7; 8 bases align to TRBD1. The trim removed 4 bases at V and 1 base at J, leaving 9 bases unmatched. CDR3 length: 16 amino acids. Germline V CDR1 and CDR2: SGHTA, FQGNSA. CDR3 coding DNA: TGTGCCAGCAGCTCAGTGCGTCGGGACAGGTCCTACGAGCAGTACTTC. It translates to CASSSVRRDRSYEQYF.

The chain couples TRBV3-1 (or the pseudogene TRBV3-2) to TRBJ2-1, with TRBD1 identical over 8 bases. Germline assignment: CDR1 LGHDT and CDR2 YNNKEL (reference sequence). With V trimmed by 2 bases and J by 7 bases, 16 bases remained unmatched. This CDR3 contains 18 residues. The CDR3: CASSQPLGTGVVFNEQFF. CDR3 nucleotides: TGTGCCAGCAGCCAACCCCTCGGGACAGGCGTCGTTTTTAATGAGCAGTTCTTC.

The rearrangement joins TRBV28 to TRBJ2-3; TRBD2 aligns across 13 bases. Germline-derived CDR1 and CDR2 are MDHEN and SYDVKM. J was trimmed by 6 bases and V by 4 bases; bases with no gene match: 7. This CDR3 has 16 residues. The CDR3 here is CASSSGLAGVTDTQYF. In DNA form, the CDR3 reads TGTGCCAGCAGTTCCGGACTAGCGGGAGTGACGGATACGCAGTATTTT.

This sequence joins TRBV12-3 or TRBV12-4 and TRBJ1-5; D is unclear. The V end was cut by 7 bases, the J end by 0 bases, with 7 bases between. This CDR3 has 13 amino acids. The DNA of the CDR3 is TGTGCCAGCACCCTCTATAGCAATCAGCCCCAGCATTTT. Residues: CASTLYSNQPQHF.

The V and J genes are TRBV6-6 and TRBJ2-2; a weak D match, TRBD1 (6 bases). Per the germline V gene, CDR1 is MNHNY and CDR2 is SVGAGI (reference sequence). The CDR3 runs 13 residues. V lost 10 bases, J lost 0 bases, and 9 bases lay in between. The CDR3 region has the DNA TGTGCCACCGGGACATCGAACACCGGGGAGCTGTTTTTT. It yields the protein CATGTSNTGELFF.

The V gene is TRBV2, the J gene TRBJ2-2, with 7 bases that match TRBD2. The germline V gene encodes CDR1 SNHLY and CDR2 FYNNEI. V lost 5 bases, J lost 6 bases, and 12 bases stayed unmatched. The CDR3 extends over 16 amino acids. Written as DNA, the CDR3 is TGTGCCAGCAGTCAGGAAACTAGCGTGTATTCCGGGGAGCTGTTTTTT. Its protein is CASSQETSVYSGELFF.

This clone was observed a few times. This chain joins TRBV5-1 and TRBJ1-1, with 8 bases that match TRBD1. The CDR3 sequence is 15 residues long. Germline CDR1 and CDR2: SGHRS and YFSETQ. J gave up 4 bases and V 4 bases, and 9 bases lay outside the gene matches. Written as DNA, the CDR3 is TGCGCCAGCAGCCTAACAGGGGGGTCGGCCACTGAAGCTTTCTTT. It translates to CASSLTGGSATEAFF.